The rows below give T cell receptor beta chains drawn from one sample of a study of blood T cell repertoires in COVID-19. Produced via immunoSEQ multiplex PCR; TCRdb's table is partial and in-frame only. The repertoire holds roughly 430,000 clones, with approximately 86% as singletons. Sequenced input: PBMCs or T cells enriched from blood (not recorded which). These receptor sequences come from a woman between 40 and 50 years old with acute COVID-19. The CDR3 runs from the conserved cysteine through the conserved F or W. Expanded clones are given a class, and other clones once, few, many or no size at all.

TRBV5-6	TRBJ2-6	NA	CASSGRARVSSGANVLTF
TRBV9	TRBJ2-1	NA	CASSVNQGRYNEQFF
TRBV3-1/TRBV3-2	TRBJ1-2	NA	CASSPGGPSYGYTF
TRBV10-2	TRBJ1-5	NA	CASSGTGYSNQPQHF
TRBV7-8	TRBJ2-7	few	CASSLAISSYEQYF
TRBV12-5	TRBJ2-4	NA	CASGSGTGKNIQYF
TRBV29-1	TRBJ2-3	NA	CSVESVATDTQYF
TRBV5-6	TRBJ2-7	NA	CASSLGGPSYEQYF
TRBV10-3	TRBJ2-1	NA	CAISAGLAEYYNEQFF
TRBV6-1	TRBJ2-3	NA	CASSDGTAYTQYF
TRBV5-1	TRBJ2-2	NA	CASSFLGLVAAGELFF
TRBV7-9	TRBJ1-5	NA	CASSLGTGVNQPQHF
TRBV18	TRBJ1-2	NA	CASSPPGQGSHGYTF
TRBV7-2	TRBJ2-3	NA	CASSLKLAGASDTQYF
TRBV6-5	TRBJ1-5	NA	CASSYSVETGQPQHF
TRBV4-1	TRBJ1-6	NA	CASSQTILSGGINSPLHF
TRBV15	TRBJ1-1	NA	CATSTRQGWTEAFF
TRBV5-8	TRBJ2-1	NA	CASSLRSAAYNEQFF
TRBV5-4	TRBJ2-3	once	CASSFGSTDTQYF
TRBV3-1/TRBV3-2	TRBJ2-5	NA	CASSQGGSRGETQYF
TRBV2	TRBJ1-6	NA	CASIYRPDLWSYNSPLHF
TRBV5-4	TRBJ1-1	few	CASSPYLDRNTEAFF
TRBV5-5	TRBJ1-1	few	CASSLVAENTEAFF
TRBV7-9	TRBJ1-1	once	CASSPRATEAFF
TRBV3-1/TRBV3-2	TRBJ1-6	NA	CASSQGQGYNSPLHF
TRBV4-1	TRBJ2-1	NA	CASSLWTSGNNEQFF
TRBV6-5	TRBJ2-7	NA	CASMRTSSYEQYF
TRBV4-1	TRBJ1-2	NA	CASSQDSGEDGYTF
TRBV27	TRBJ2-1	NA	CASSFRDRGYNEQFF
TRBV24-1	TRBJ2-7	NA	CATSDHTQASYEQYF
TRBV2	TRBJ1-1	NA	CASSEFGGWTEAFF
TRBV19	TRBJ1-2	once	CASGDRGLPYGYTF
TRBV6-5	TRBJ2-2	NA	CASSHQGGMRELFF